The 26 T cell receptor beta chains listed next were all sequenced from one sample in a study of blood T cell repertoires in COVID-19. Clones were read by immunoSEQ multiplex PCR, and TCRdb kept only the in-frame ones, dropping some. The data show 130,000 to 150,000 clones, with more than 75% seen just once and roughly 4.3% held by the top ten. Sequencing input: peripheral blood. The source is a woman in her thirties or forties with acute or convalescent COVID-19.

DNA for the CDR3: TGCGCCAGCAGCCAAGACAGGTTTGGGAACACTGAAGCTTTCTTT. It encodes CASSQDRFGNTEAFF. The rearrangement joins TRBV4-3 to TRBJ1-1; D not resolved. V was cut by 0 bases and J by 1 base, with 9 bases left in between. CDR3 length: 15 amino acids. Looked up from germline, CDR1 is LGHNA and CDR2 is YSLEER.

The chain joins TRBV6-6 to TRBJ1-2, with D possibly being TRBD1 (5 bases). The CDR3 extends over 14 amino acids. Germline V lookup: CDR1 MNHNY, CDR2 SVGAGI (reference sequence). Trimming took off 0 bases at V and 7 bases at J, with 12 bases between the two ends. The CDR3 sequence: CASSYSTDLRGYTF. Written as DNA, the CDR3 is TGTGCCAGCAGTTACTCGACAGACCTTCGTGGCTACACCTTC.

This clone was detected only once. V is TRBV19 and J is TRBJ2-5; 7 bases are shared with TRBD1. Germline CDR1 and CDR2: LNHDA and SQIVND (reference sequence). The length of the CDR3 is 18 residues. The J segment lost 1 base and the V segment lost 3 bases, leaving 14 bases of the junction unmatched. The CDR3 DNA sequence: TGTGCCAGTAGTATGAGTTTTGGGACAGCCGGCTTCCAAGAGACCCAGTACTTC. Residues: CASSMSFGTAGFQETQYF.

This chain joins TRBV3-1 (or the pseudogene TRBV3-2) and TRBJ2-1; a possible D gene is TRBD2 (6 bases). The CDR3 is 17 residues long. V gave up 1 base and J gave up 4 bases, with 17 bases separating them. Germline V gene lookup returns CDR1 LGHDT and CDR2 YNNKEL (reference sequence). The CDR3 region has the DNA TGTGCCAGCAGCCAAGTCGATCTGGACTACCAATACAATGAGCAGTTCTTC. Translating gives CASSQVDLDYQYNEQFF.

In this sample, this clone turned up once. The chain recombines TRBV5-6 with TRBJ1-2; D gene unclear. CDR1 SGHDT and CDR2 YYEEEE come from the germline V gene. The V end lost 2 bases, the J end lost 5 bases, and 19 bases lay between the germline ends. This CDR3 has 16 amino acids. In nucleotides, the CDR3 is TGTGCCAGCAGCTTATATGAGGAGCCTTCCATTTATGGCTACACCTTC. Its translation is CASSLYEEPSIYGYTF.

The chain carries TRBV30 and TRBJ1-4; 9 nucleotides line up with TRBD1. Trimming removed 2 bases from V and 6 bases from J; junction bases left unmatched: 1. The CDR3 loop spans 13 amino acids. Germline CDR1 and CDR2: GTSNPN and SVGIG (reference sequence). The CDR3 DNA reads TGTGCCTGGAGTCGGGACAGGGATGAAAAACTGTTTTTT. This encodes CAWSRDRDEKLFF.

In its sample, this clone was seen a few times. This chain links TRBV27 with TRBJ1-2; 10 bases agree with TRBD1. This CDR3 spans 14 amino acids. The germline V gene encodes CDR1 MNHEY and CDR2 SMNVEV (reference sequence). The J segment lost 7 bases and the V segment lost 5 bases, leaving 7 bases of the junction unmatched. The CDR3 DNA sequence: TGTGCCAGCAGTCCCCGACAGGGGGCGGGTGGCTACACCTTC. Translation: CASSPRQGAGGYTF.

V gene TRBV29-1 combines with J gene TRBJ1-2; 7 nucleotides agree with TRBD1. This CDR3 spans 12 amino acids. V shed 6 bases, J shed 3 bases, and the junction held 4 bases outside the gene matches. Germline CDR1 SQVTM, CDR2 ANQGSEA. This CDR3 reads CSVRGFDYGYTF. CDR3 in DNA: TGCAGCGTCAGGGGGTTTGACTATGGCTACACCTTC. Full variable domain (remainder filled in from reference TRBV29-1 and TRBJ1-2): SAVISQKPSRDICQRGTSLTIQCQVDSQVTMMFWYRQQPGQSLTLIATANQGSEATYESGFVIDKFPISRPNLTFSTLTVSNMSPEDSSIYLCSVRGFDYGYTFGSGTRLTVV.

The chain recombines TRBV4-3 with TRBJ1-5; no clear D gene. This CDR3 contains 15 residues. V lost 0 bases and J 4 bases, leaving 10 bases between the germline ends. The germline V gene has CDR1 LGHNA and CDR2 YSLEER. The CDR3 DNA sequence: TGCGCCAGCAGCCAAGATAGAGGTGCGAATCAGCCCCAGCATTTT. It codes for CASSQDRGANQPQHF.

The CDR3 coding sequence is TGTGCCAGCAGCGGGGGGAGGATCGCGGATACGCAGTATTTT. Amino acids: CASSGGRIADTQYF. The chain employs TRBV7-2 and TRBJ2-3, with a possible D match to TRBD2 (6 bases). Trimming removed 5 bases from V and 6 bases from J, with 15 bases in between. Germline loops: CDR1 SGHTA, CDR2 FQGNSA. There are 14 residues in the CDR3.

V gene TRBV6-5 combines with J gene TRBJ2-1, with D possibly being TRBD2 (5 bases). Germline V lookup: CDR1 MNHEY, CDR2 SVGAGI. V was shortened by 10 bases and J by 7 bases, with 14 bases between the two germline ends. This CDR3 has 12 amino acids. The CDR3 sequence is CATSTTGNEQFF. In DNA form, the CDR3 reads TGTGCCACCTCTACTACGGGGAATGAGCAGTTCTTC.

The chain uses TRBV6-5 and TRBJ2-3; D remains ambiguous. Germline V CDR1 and CDR2: MNHEY, SVGAGI. The CDR3 consists of 11 residues. V gave up 6 bases and J gave up 8 bases, with 9 bases separating them. The CDR3 bases are TGTGCCAGCAGCCAAGTGCGTACGCAGTATTTT. Residues: CASSQVRTQYF.

This sequence joins TRBV6-5 and TRBJ1-5, with D unresolved. The CDR3 covers 13 residues. The ends were cut back, 0 bases at V and 8 bases at J, with 8 bases in the middle. CDR1 is MNHEY and CDR2 is SVGAGI in the germline V gene. This CDR3 reads CASSYSPYKPQHF. The DNA for the CDR3 is TGTGCCAGCAGTTACTCCCCCTATAAGCCCCAGCATTTT.

The rearrangement joins TRBV19 to TRBJ1-2; TRBD1 matches at 7 bases. The CDR3 consists of 13 residues. Trimming cost V 2 bases and J 7 bases; bases outside gene matches: 4. From germline, CDR1 is LNHDA and CDR2 SQIVND (reference sequence). In DNA form, the CDR3 reads TGTGCCAGTAGTATACAAGGGGGCGGTGGCTACACCTTC. Protein product: CASSIQGGGGYTF.

The gene calls are TRBV7-8 and TRBJ2-1, with TRBD2 identical over 8 bases. Trimming removed 2 bases from V and 4 bases from J; junction bases left unmatched: 13. Germline V gene data show CDR1 as SGHVS and CDR2 as FQNEAQ. This CDR3 is 18 amino acids long. CDR3 region: CASSLRAGAGVGYNEQFF. CDR3 sequence (DNA): TGTGCCAGCAGCTTAAGAGCAGGAGCGGGAGTGGGGTACAATGAGCAGTTCTTC. The full variable domain, completed using reference TRBV7-8 and TRBJ2-1, is GAGVSQSPRYKVAKRGQDVALRCDPISGHVSLFWYQQALGQGPEFLTYFQNEAQLDKSGLPSDRFFAERPEGSVSTLKIQRTQQEDSAVYLCASSLRAGAGVGYNEQFFGPGTRLTVL.

This sequence joins TRBV18 and TRBJ2-5; possible D gene TRBD2, 5 bases. The V gene's germline CDR1 is KGHSH and CDR2 LQKENI. The CDR3 runs to 16 residues. Trimming cost V 2 bases and J 5 bases, with 18 bases left between them. The DNA for the CDR3 is TGTGCCAGCTCACCATCAACTAGTTTTCAGTTGGAGACCCAGTACTTC. Translated, it gives CASSPSTSFQLETQYF.

V usage is TRBV5-1 and J usage is TRBJ1-1; D is undetermined. The CDR3 has 14 residues. Between the trimmed V and J ends, which lost 0 bases and 1 base, there was a span of 7 bases. Germline CDR1 SGHRS, CDR2 YFSETQ. CDR3 protein: CASSLGHKNTEAFF. As DNA, the CDR3 is TGCGCCAGCAGCTTGGGACATAAGAACACTGAAGCTTTCTTT.

The CDR3 DNA reads TGCGCCAGCAGCCAAGATTGGAGGAGCTCTGGAAACACCATATATTTT. Translating gives CASSQDWRSSGNTIYF. The genes are TRBV4-3 and TRBJ1-3; D not resolved. The germline gives CDR1 LGHNA, CDR2 YSLEER. Trimming took 0 bases from V and 0 from J, leaving 9 bases between them. This CDR3 is 16 amino acids long.

This clone was detected only a few times. This chain uses TRBV28 with TRBJ2-7, with TRBD1 matching 7 bases. V lost 6 bases, J lost 3 bases, and 11 bases stayed unmatched. Germline values: CDR1 MDHEN, CDR2 SYDVKM. The CDR3 runs 15 residues. CDR3 nucleotide sequence: TGTGCCAGCAGCCCGGGTGGGACAGTGATCTACGAGCAGTACTTC. Translating gives CASSPGGTVIYEQYF.

J is TRBJ2-2 and V is TRBV7-9, with 7 nucleotides matching TRBD2. The CDR3 totals 15 residues. Trimming took 8 bases from V and 3 from J; bases not matched to a gene: 9. CDR1 and CDR2 (germline): SEHNR, FQNEAQ (reference sequence). CDR3 in DNA: TGTGCCAGCTCATCCCCAGCGGGGTACACCGGGGAGCTGTTTTTT. It specifies CASSSPAGYTGELFF.

The genes are TRBV18 and TRBJ2-1; 9 bases match TRBD2. Germline V gene lookup returns CDR1 KGHSH and CDR2 LQKENI. The CDR3 spans 15 residues. After removal of 2 bases from V and 5 bases from J, the junction contained 4 bases not matched to a gene. The CDR3 protein is CASSPTLAGHNEQFF. The DNA for the CDR3 is TGTGCCAGCTCACCAACGCTAGCGGGGCACAATGAGCAGTTCTTC.

The J gene is TRBJ1-1, the V gene TRBV12-5, with 7 bases matching TRBD1. J gave up 8 bases and V 4 bases, and 7 bases lay outside the gene matches. Per the germline V gene, CDR1 is LGHNT and CDR2 is FRNRAP. The CDR3 loop spans 13 amino acids. The CDR3 coding sequence is TGTGCTAGTGGTTCAATGGACAGGTCAGAAGCTTTCTTT. Its translation is CASGSMDRSEAFF.

There are a few counts of this clone. The CDR3 loop is CASSFPSETQYF. CDR3 nucleotides: TGTGCCAGCAGTTTTCCCTCAGAGACCCAGTACTTC. The chain carries TRBV7-9 and TRBJ2-5; D remains unclear. This CDR3 has 12 amino acids. Trimming left V 6 bases short and J 4 bases short, with 9 bases between. Germline V gene sequence: CDR1 SEHNR, CDR2 FQNEAQ (reference sequence).

This clone was seen a single time. V gene TRBV7-9 combines with J gene TRBJ1-1, with no clear D. V was trimmed by 6 bases and J by 1 base, leaving 12 bases between them. The CDR3 covers 14 residues. Germline values: CDR1 SEHNR, CDR2 FQNEAQ (reference sequence). The CDR3 region is CASRVFEGNTEAFF. DNA of the CDR3: TGTGCCAGCAGGGTTTTCGAGGGGAACACTGAAGCTTTCTTT.

The J gene is TRBJ1-1, the V gene TRBV27; a possible D gene is TRBD1 (6 bases). V shed 4 bases and J shed 4 bases, with 10 bases lying between them. Germline CDR1 and CDR2: MNHEY and SMNVEV (reference sequence). The CDR3 sequence is 13 residues long. This chain's CDR3 is CASSWEGGTEAFF. Here the CDR3 DNA reads TGTGCCAGCAGTTGGGAAGGGGGCACTGAAGCTTTCTTT.

The chain joins TRBV18 to TRBJ1-2, with 9 positions matching TRBD1. The length of the CDR3 is 15 residues. The V and J ends lost 0 bases and 4 bases, in that order; junction bases with no gene match: 3. CDR1 and CDR2 (germline): KGHSH, LQKENI. CDR3 sequence: CASSPPGTGTYGYTF. CDR3 bases: TGTGCCAGCTCACCACCGGGGACAGGGACCTATGGCTACACCTTC.